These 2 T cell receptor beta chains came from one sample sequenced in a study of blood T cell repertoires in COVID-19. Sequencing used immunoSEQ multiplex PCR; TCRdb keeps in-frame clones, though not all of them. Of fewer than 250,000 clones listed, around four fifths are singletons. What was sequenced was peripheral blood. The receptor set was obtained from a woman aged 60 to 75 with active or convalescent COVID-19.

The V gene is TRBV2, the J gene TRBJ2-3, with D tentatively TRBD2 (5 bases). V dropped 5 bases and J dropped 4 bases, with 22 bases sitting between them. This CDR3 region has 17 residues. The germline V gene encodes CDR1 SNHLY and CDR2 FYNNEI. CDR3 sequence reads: CASSPRGLEFRADTQYF. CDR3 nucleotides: TGTGCCAGCAGTCCCCGCGGGCTGGAATTTCGGGCAGATACGCAGTATTTT. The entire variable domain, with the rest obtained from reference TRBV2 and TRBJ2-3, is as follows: EPEVTQTPSHQVTQMGQEVILRCVPISNHLYFYWYRQILGQKVEFLVSFYNNEISEKSEIFDDQFSVERPDGSNFTLKIRSTKLEDSAMYFCASSPRGLEFRADTQYFGPGTRLTVL.

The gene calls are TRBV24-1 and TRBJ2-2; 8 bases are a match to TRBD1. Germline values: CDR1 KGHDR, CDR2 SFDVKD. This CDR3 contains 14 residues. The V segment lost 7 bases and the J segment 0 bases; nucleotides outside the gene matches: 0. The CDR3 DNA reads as TGTGCCACCAGCAGGGGGCCGAACACCGGGGAGCTGTTTTTT. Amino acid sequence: CATSRGPNTGELFF.